This paragraph covers one T cell receptor beta chain sequence. This clone was found many times. Its antigen is not yet known. No quality values exist for individual bases; no much larger clone is one base distant. This specimen comes from a study of OX40 agonist ivuxolimab in advanced cancers. Context from the whole study: Ivuxolimab was a fully human IgG2 agonistic monoclonal antibody targeting the costimulatory receptor OX40 (CD134). Intravenous ivuxolimab was administered to patients every 2 weeks at six dose levels: 0.01, 0.1, 0.3, 1.5, 3 and 10 mg/kg. Patients were allowed to have had prior anti-PD-1, anti-PD-L1 or anti-CTLA-4 therapy, and 40% of the dose-escalation patients had previously received checkpoint inhibitors. Of the approximately 53 patients in dose escalation, approximately 20 had hepatocellular carcinoma, approximately 15 had melanoma, 9 had renal cell carcinoma and 9 had head and neck cancer. In the dose-escalation cohort, approximately 82% of patients were male, and the mean age was approximately 60 years, with a range of about 23 to 90. The purpose of peripheral TCRbeta sequencing was to test whether ivuxolimab changed TCR sequence diversity and led to clonal T-cell expansion. The monotherapy dose-escalation portion (N of about 50 patients) of the phase I ivuxolimab trial is reported in the paper. Three dose-escalation patients achieved partial responses, one with hepatocellular carcinoma and two with cutaneous melanoma.

To sequence the TCRbeta CDR3 region, genomic DNA was isolated from the sorted cells. The immunoSEQ Assay was used to sequence the TCRbeta CDR3 regions. TCRdb holds this immuneACCESS table with in-frame rearrangements only. Some clones are missing; in checked studies, unresolved V genes explain under half, and the rest has no known cause. This sample lists roughly 55,000 clones; over 70% were detected once. Roughly 4.2% of the sample is held by the ten biggest clonotypes. CDR1 and CDR2, per the germline V gene, are SGHTA and FQGNSA. The CDR3 measures 14 amino acids from cysteine to phenylalanine. The kept DNA is CDR3 alone, 42 bases in frame from the first base. V drops 5 bases and J drops 7 bases, leaving 15 bases in between. Patients with autoimmune disease history or receiving systemic immunosuppression were excluded from the trial. In every dose cohort, peripheral blood was drawn for TCR sequencing at baseline, cycle 4 day 1, and cycle 7 day 1. The samples were taken from a phase I, first-in-human, multicenter, open-label dose-escalation trial of ivuxolimab. Adults with locally advanced or metastatic melanoma, renal cell, hepatocellular, or head and neck squamous cell carcinoma were enrolled in the trial. CD4+ and CD8+ T cells were sorted separately from peripheral blood before TCR sequencing.

Overall study outcomes, separate from this receptor: In the 0.1-3.0 mg/kg groups, partial responders had among the lowest normalized peripheral clonal expansion, particularly in CD8+ T cells. After ivuxolimab, CD8+ T cells had more expanded clones than CD4+ T cells on average. Antigen specificity was not determined for the clonally expanded peripheral T cells. At doses of 0.1 to 3.0 mg/kg, clonal expansion of both CD4+ and CD8+ T cells in blood was seen between baseline and week 6. Low levels of normalized T-cell clonal expansion were also seen in some nonresponding patients.

The TCR sequence derives from an adult with an advanced solid tumor such as melanoma, head and neck, liver or kidney cancer. Sequenced here: CD4+ or CD8+ T cells sorted from blood, sampled in a trial of the OX40 agonist ivuxolimab. The V and J segments used are TRBV7-2 and TRBJ2-1; TRBD1 is possibly the D segment (8 matching bases). The CDR3: CASSRDRGGNEQFF. The nucleotide sequence is given as TGTGCCAGCAGCCGAGACAGGGGAGGGAATGAGCAGTTCTTC.